A single sample is the source of the 30 T cell receptor beta chains below, sequenced in a study of CD4 T cells in relation to SARS-CoV-2 and coronaviruses. Some clones are missing from TCRdb's copy, which holds only in-frame ones; the method was immunoSEQ multiplex PCR. The repertoire holds some 65,000 clones, with about 87% as singletons. Before the COVID-19 pandemic, during about 2011-2019, CD4+ T cells were taken from unexposed donors. Material for sequencing was memory CD4+ T cells from PBMCs. The source of these receptors is a human donor in good health.

The rearrangement links TRBV5-5 to TRBJ2-3; no clear D. This CDR3 region has 17 residues. Germline V gene sequence: CDR1 SGHKS, CDR2 YYEKEE (reference sequence). Trimming left V 1 base short and J 1 base short, with 16 bases between. The CDR3: CASSLITRARGTDTQYF. As DNA, the CDR3 is TGTGCCAGCAGCTTGATCACCAGAGCTAGAGGCACAGATACGCAGTATTTT.

The rearrangement joins TRBV10-3 to TRBJ1-1; D gene unclear. CDR1 is ENHRY, CDR2 SYGVKD, per germline. The CDR3 runs 13 residues. Trimming removed 2 bases from V and 7 bases from J, with 11 bases in between. The CDR3: CAISERVYIEAFF. DNA of the CDR3: TGTGCCATCAGTGAGAGGGTGTACATTGAAGCTTTCTTT.

CDR3 nucleotides: TGCGCCAGCAGCCAAGATTATGGGACAGGGGAAGGCTACACCTTC. It translates to CASSQDYGTGEGYTF. This chain connects TRBV4-3 to TRBJ1-2, with 10 bases that match TRBD1. The junction had 6 bases not matched to a gene; V was cut back by 0 bases and J by 8 bases. CDR1 and CDR2 (germline): LGHNA, YSLEER. The CDR3 contains 15 residues.

V and J are TRBV7-3 and TRBJ2-1; 8 nucleotides agree with TRBD2. Per the germline V gene, CDR1 is SGHTA and CDR2 is FQGTGA. Germline trimming cut 5 bases from V and 8 bases from J; bases unmatched to any gene: 11. The CDR3 covers 15 residues. CDR3 nucleotide sequence: TGTGCCAGCAGCCCTATGAGCGGGAGAAGCCATGAGCAGTTCTTC. Amino acid sequence: CASSPMSGRSHEQFF.

This clone appeared a single time. This chain uses TRBV6-1 with TRBJ1-2; D perhaps matches TRBD1 (6 bases). The CDR3 has 12 residues. The V end lost 3 bases, the J end lost 8 bases, and 10 bases lay between the germline ends. CDR1 and CDR2 from the germline V gene are MNHNS and SASEGT. The chain's CDR3 is CASSDLTGGYTF. The CDR3 DNA is TGTGCCAGCAGTGACCTTACAGGGGGCTACACCTTC.

Note on this clone: The junction shows a germline mismatch at one end, possibly a read error. V is TRBV30 and J is TRBJ1-3, with D perhaps TRBD1 (6 bases). Germline V gives CDR1 GTSNPN, CDR2 SVGIG (reference sequence). The CDR3 length is 14 residues. The CDR3 sequence: CAWSAGAGGNTIYF. The CDR3 DNA follows: TGTGCATGGAGTGCAGGGGCAGGAGGAAACACCATATATTTT.

Only a few counts were recorded for this clone. V gene TRBV30 combines with J gene TRBJ1-1; tentative D call: TRBD1 (6 bases). Trimming took 0 bases from V and 10 from J, leaving 9 bases between them. There are 11 residues in the CDR3. Germline CDR1 and CDR2: GTSNPN and SVGIG (reference sequence). The CDR3 sequence: CAWSVQGRAFF. The CDR3 DNA is TGTGCCTGGAGTGTACAGGGCAGAGCTTTCTTT.

The genes are TRBV6-5 and TRBJ2-1; D gene unclear. Trimming removed 6 bases from V and 7 bases from J, with 7 bases in between. This CDR3 comprises 11 residues. Germline V CDR1 and CDR2: MNHEY, SVGAGI. The CDR3, as DNA: TGTGCCAGCAGCTCAGCAAATGAGCAGTTCTTC. Amino acids: CASSSANEQFF.

This clone is a singleton in its sample. The V call is TRBV19, the J call TRBJ1-2, with 8 bases identical to TRBD1. Germline CDR1 and CDR2: LNHDA and SQIVND (reference sequence). With 2 bases clipped from V and 5 bases from J, the junction kept 7 bases outside the gene matches. This CDR3 spans 15 amino acids. The chain's CDR3 is CASSIWGQESYGYTF. DNA for the CDR3: TGTGCCAGTAGTATATGGGGACAGGAAAGTTATGGCTACACCTTC. Supplemented by reference TRBV19 and TRBJ1-2, the full variable domain reads DGGITQSPKYLFRKEGQNVTLSCEQNLNHDAMYWYRQDPGQGLRLIYYSQIVNDFQKGDIAEGYSVSREKKESFPLTVTSAQKNPTAFYLCASSIWGQESYGYTFGSGTRLTVV.

The chain uses TRBV6-2 or TRBV6-3 and TRBJ2-7; D call uncertain. Trimming pared 5 bases from V and 3 bases from J, leaving 2 bases between. There are 10 residues in the CDR3. Germline V gene data show CDR1 as MNHEY and CDR2 as SVGEGT. In DNA form, the CDR3 reads TGTGCCAGCAGTCACTACGAGCAGTACTTC. This codes for CASSHYEQYF.

The rearrangement links TRBV7-9 to TRBJ2-1, with 9 positions matching TRBD2. The CDR3 runs to 16 residues. Germline V lookup: CDR1 SEHNR, CDR2 FQNEAQ (reference sequence). Germline trimming cut 4 bases from V and 3 bases from J; bases unmatched to any gene: 7. The CDR3 coding sequence is TGTGCCAGCAGCTCCCTCGCTAGCGGGGTCTACAATGAGCAGTTCTTC. Residues: CASSSLASGVYNEQFF.

The genes are TRBV5-1 and TRBJ2-5; TRBD2 aligns across 11 bases. CDR1 SGHRS and CDR2 YFSETQ come from the germline V gene. The CDR3 spans 18 residues. The ends lost 2 bases at V and 2 bases at J; junction bases unmatched: 11. This CDR3 reads CASSFPRLAGGQQETQYF. The CDR3, as DNA: TGCGCCAGCAGCTTCCCCCGATTAGCGGGGGGGCAACAAGAGACCCAGTACTTC. Complete variable domain (other parts from reference TRBV5-1 and TRBJ2-5): KAGVTQTPRYLIKTRGQQVTLSCSPISGHRSVSWYQQTPGQGLQFLFEYFSETQRNKGNFPGRFSGRQFSNSRSEMNVSTLELGDSALYLCASSFPRLAGGQQETQYFGPGTRLLVL.

The rearrangement uses TRBV5-1 and TRBJ2-3; TRBD2 matches at 7 bases. CDR1 SGHRS and CDR2 YFSETQ come from the germline V gene. V lost 0 bases, J lost 2 bases, and 3 bases stayed unmatched. This CDR3 comprises 15 residues. The CDR3 nucleotides are TGCGCCAGCAGCTTGGAGGGAGGGATCACAGATACGCAGTATTTT. Translation: CASSLEGGITDTQYF.

The rearrangement joins TRBV5-1 to TRBJ2-3, with a possible D match to TRBD2 (6 bases). V dropped 0 bases and J dropped 4 bases, with 6 bases sitting between them. CDR1 and CDR2 from the germline V gene are SGHRS and YFSETQ. The CDR3 is 13 amino acids. The CDR3 sequence is CASSLGGADTQYF. The CDR3 coding sequence is TGCGCCAGCAGCTTGGGGGGGGCAGATACGCAGTATTTT.

The chain couples TRBV10-2 to TRBJ2-2; D unclear. Germline V CDR1 and CDR2: WSHSY, SAAADI. The CDR3 contains 15 residues. Trimming removed 1 base at V and 8 bases at J, with 14 bases between. The CDR3 is CASSEFRRSRGELFF. The CDR3 DNA reads TGCGCCAGCAGTGAGTTCCGAAGGTCTCGGGGGGAGCTGTTTTTT.

The rearrangement links TRBV6-5 to TRBJ2-3, with D tentatively TRBD2 (5 bases). Trimming shortened V by 5 bases and J by 1 base, and 10 bases separated the two germline ends. Germline loops: CDR1 MNHEY, CDR2 SVGAGI. The CDR3 is made up of 14 amino acids. DNA for the CDR3: TGTGCCAGCAGTCGGGGATTGGGCACAGATACGCAGTATTTT. It codes for CASSRGLGTDTQYF.

The CDR3 sequence: CASSVVAGRGNEQFF. The CDR3 bases are TGTGCCAGCAGCGTAGTGGCCGGGAGGGGAAATGAGCAGTTCTTC. The V and J genes are TRBV9 and TRBJ2-1; 8 bases are shared with TRBD2. V lost 0 bases, J lost 7 bases, and 6 bases stayed unmatched. This CDR3 has 15 residues. Germline V gives CDR1 SGDLS, CDR2 YYNGEE.

The rearrangement uses TRBV28 and TRBJ2-5; D is ambiguous. This CDR3 contains 12 residues. The V and J ends lost 7 bases and 1 base respectively, with 7 bases between them. Per germline, CDR1 MDHEN and CDR2 SYDVKM. CDR3: CASTRLQETQYF. The CDR3 DNA sequence: TGTGCCAGCACTCGACTCCAAGAGACCCAGTACTTC.

The chain joins TRBV18 to TRBJ2-7; TRBD1 matches at 7 bases. The junction had 6 bases not matched to a gene; V was cut back by 5 bases and J by 2 bases. Germline V CDR1 and CDR2: KGHSH, LQKENI. The CDR3 length is 14 residues. CDR3: CASSTATGPYEQYF. The CDR3 nucleotides read TGTGCCAGCTCAACGGCGACAGGGCCCTACGAGCAGTACTTC.

This clone came up a few times. This chain joins TRBV6-2 or TRBV6-3 and TRBJ1-1, with D tentatively TRBD1 (5 bases). From germline, CDR1 is MNHEY and CDR2 SVGEGT. V was pared by 2 bases and J by 3 bases, with 16 bases between. This CDR3 region has 16 residues. CDR3 DNA: TGTGCCAGCAGTTACCTCCTTGGAGGGGTCGACACTGAAGCTTTCTTT. Protein sequence: CASSYLLGGVDTEAFF.

The chain recombines TRBV5-1 with TRBJ2-3; perhaps TRBD2 as D (5 bases). This CDR3 comprises 15 residues. V lost 1 base and J lost 5, with 14 bases in between. Germline-derived CDR1 and CDR2 are SGHRS and YFSETQ. CDR3 region: CASSLNGMLGDTQYF. The DNA of the CDR3 is TGCGCCAGCAGCTTGAACGGGATGTTGGGAGATACGCAGTATTTT.

This clone was seen a few times. The rearrangement joins TRBV30 to TRBJ1-1; D is uncertain. Germline CDR1 GTSNPN, CDR2 SVGIG (reference sequence). V was cut by 0 bases and J by 3 bases, with 8 bases left in between. This CDR3 is built from 13 residues. DNA of the CDR3: TGTGCCTGGAGTGTTCGGGAGCACACTGAAGCTTTCTTT. Amino acid sequence: CAWSVREHTEAFF.

V and J are TRBV7-7 and TRBJ2-1; TRBD2 aligns across 13 bases. Germline V gene lookup returns CDR1 SSHAT and CDR2 FNYEAQ (reference sequence). The CDR3 runs 16 residues. The junction had 3 bases not matched to a gene; V was cut back by 5 bases and J by 2 bases. In DNA, the CDR3 is TGTGCCAGCAGCGCGACTAGCGGGGGGACCTACAATGAGCAGTTCTTC. Residues: CASSATSGGTYNEQFF.

The chain has TRBV10-2 and TRBJ1-2, with 7 positions matching TRBD1. The germline gives CDR1 WSHSY, CDR2 SAAADI. After removal of 5 bases from V and 7 bases from J, the junction contained 13 bases not matched to a gene. CDR3 length equals 15 residues. CDR3: CASSLDRAELSGYTF. The CDR3 DNA reads TGCGCCAGCAGTCTCGACAGGGCTGAACTATCTGGCTACACCTTC.

V and J are TRBV15 and TRBJ2-3; possible D gene TRBD2, 7 bases. Per the germline V gene, CDR1 is LNHNV and CDR2 is YYDKDF (reference sequence). This CDR3 is 18 amino acids long. V gave up 5 bases and J gave up 6 bases, with 27 bases separating them. CDR3 in DNA: TGTGCCACCAGCTCCCTTGGGGGGGGGCGCGTTATCTTTGATACGCAGTATTTT. It yields the protein CATSSLGGGRVIFDTQYF.

J is TRBJ1-2 and V is TRBV18; maybe TRBD1 (5 bases). The CDR3 loop spans 19 amino acids. V shed 3 bases and J shed 4 bases, with 27 bases lying between them. Germline CDR1 is KGHSH and CDR2 is LQKENI. This CDR3 reads CASSPNLGQSTPGPYGYTF. In nucleotides, the CDR3 is TGTGCCAGCTCACCGAATCTCGGACAATCGACTCCGGGGCCCTATGGCTACACCTTC.

The rearrangement joins TRBV19 to TRBJ2-3; TRBD2 might be the D (5 bases). This CDR3 is 17 amino acids long. Germline lookup yields CDR1 LNHDA and CDR2 SQIVND (reference sequence). The V gene lost 3 bases and the J gene lost 2 bases, with 18 bases spanning the gap. The CDR3 sequence is CASSMTGISITTDTQYF. The CDR3 DNA reads as TGTGCCAGTAGTATGACCGGGATCTCAATTACCACAGATACGCAGTATTTT.

V gene TRBV27 combines with J gene TRBJ2-7, with 10 bases fitting TRBD2. CDR3 size: 14 residues. The J segment lost 1 base and the V segment lost 6 bases, leaving 3 bases of the junction unmatched. Per germline, CDR1 MNHEY and CDR2 SMNVEV (reference sequence). In DNA, the CDR3 is TGTGCCAGCAGACCTAGCGGGGGATCCTACGAGCAGTACTTC. Its translation is CASRPSGGSYEQYF.

J is TRBJ2-7 and V is TRBV6-5; D might be TRBD1 (5 bases). Per the germline V gene, CDR1 is MNHEY and CDR2 is SVGAGI. This CDR3 is built from 13 residues. V was clipped by 5 bases and J by 2 bases, with 10 bases between them. The CDR3 region is CASSTRGPYEQYF. The CDR3 DNA follows: TGTGCCAGCAGTACAAGGGGTCCCTACGAGCAGTACTTC.

The J gene is TRBJ1-3, the V gene TRBV29-1; weak D call: TRBD1 (5 bases). V lost 6 bases to trimming and J lost 0 bases, with 15 bases between them. CDR1 and CDR2 from the germline V gene are SQVTM and ANQGSEA. This CDR3 has 15 amino acids. The CDR3 protein is CSVDAGRDSGNTIYF. CDR3 DNA: TGCAGCGTAGACGCGGGGCGGGACTCTGGAAACACCATATATTTT.